The 8 T cell receptor beta chains listed next were all sequenced from one sample in a study of Ad26.COV2.S vaccination and SARS-CoV-2 variants. Sequencing was performed with immunoSEQ multiplex PCR; in TCRdb, only in-frame clones are kept and a portion is missing. The data hold 200,000 to 250,000 clones, with around 87% observed a single time. Treatment of the sample: 15 to 20 received Ad26.COV2.S at low or high dose, single or two shots; 5 received placebo; per-sample allocation not given. Sampling was done on day 63 after the first vaccine or placebo injection. The sample here was peripheral blood, taken in a trial of Ad26.COV2.S vaccine versus placebo. The receptors stem from a person between 18 and 65 years old who received the Ad26.COV2.S COVID-19 vaccine or a placebo.

J is TRBJ2-3 and V is TRBV5-4; tentative D call: TRBD1 (6 bases). Germline V gives CDR1 SGHNT, CDR2 YYREEE (reference sequence). The ends were cut back, 6 bases at V and 2 bases at J, with 13 bases in the middle. CDR3 length equals 14 residues. In DNA, the CDR3 is TGTGCCAGCACCCCGGACAGCCTCACAGATACGCAGTATTTT. It translates to CASTPDSLTDTQYF.

This clone was seen a few times. The chain combines TRBV6-5 with TRBJ1-1; D is perhaps TRBD1 (6 bases). Germline CDR1 reads MNHEY; CDR2 reads SVGAGI. The CDR3 contains 14 residues. Deletions cut 6 bases from V and 1 base from J, with 12 bases between. The CDR3 spells CASRWTVSNTEAFF. CDR3 DNA sequence: TGTGCCAGCAGATGGACAGTATCGAACACTGAAGCTTTCTTT.

With regard to this clone: Within the sample, other DNA sequences also encode this same CDR3. The chain is built from TRBV28 and TRBJ2-7; D not resolved. The CDR3 totals 11 residues. Germline loops: CDR1 MDHEN, CDR2 SYDVKM. V lost 4 bases, J lost 0 bases, and 1 base lay in between. CDR3 in amino acids: CASSSSYEQYF. The CDR3 DNA follows: TGTGCCAGCAGTTCCTCCTACGAGCAGTACTTC.

J is TRBJ1-1 and V is TRBV5-1; possibly TRBD1 for D (6 bases). The V gene lost 6 bases and the J gene lost 4 bases, with 19 bases spanning the gap. This CDR3 is built from 15 residues. Germline lookup yields CDR1 SGHRS and CDR2 YFSETQ. Here the CDR3 DNA reads TGCGCCAGCACCCACCCCGGGGGGGGGCCCACTGAAGCTTTCTTT. As protein: CASTHPGGGPTEAFF. Combining the CDR3 with reference TRBV5-1 and TRBJ1-1 gives the whole variable domain KAGVTQTPRYLIKTRGQQVTLSCSPISGHRSVSWYQQTPGQGLQFLFEYFSETQRNKGNFPGRFSGRQFSNSRSEMNVSTLELGDSALYLCASTHPGGGPTEAFFGQGTRLTVV.

As concerns this clone: In the same sample, other DNA sequences code for this CDR3. The gene calls are TRBV19 and TRBJ1-5; the D gene is possibly TRBD1 (5 bases). The CDR3 runs to 14 residues. Per the germline V gene, CDR1 is LNHDA and CDR2 is SQIVND (reference sequence). Trimming shortened V by 5 bases and J by 3 bases, and 11 bases separated the two germline ends. CDR3 nucleotide sequence: TGTGCCAGTAGTCGGGACCGATACAATCAGCCCCAGCATTTT. Its translation: CASSRDRYNQPQHF. The whole variable domain, filled in from reference TRBV19 and TRBJ1-5, reads DGGITQSPKYLFRKEGQNVTLSCEQNLNHDAMYWYRQDPGQGLRLIYYSQIVNDFQKGDIAEGYSVSREKKESFPLTVTSAQKNPTAFYLCASSRDRYNQPQHFGDGTRLSIL.

V and J are TRBV5-1 and TRBJ2-7, with 10 bases fitting TRBD2. Losses at the gene ends were 6 bases for V and 0 bases for J; bases not matched to a gene: 6. CDR3 length: 15 residues. CDR1 is SGHRS and CDR2 is YFSETQ in the germline V gene. Here the CDR3 reads CASKNGTSDSYEQYF. The DNA of the CDR3 is TGCGCCAGCAAAAACGGGACTAGCGACTCCTACGAGCAGTACTTC.

V usage is TRBV18 and J usage is TRBJ2-2; 11 bases line up with TRBD1. Losses at the gene ends were 1 base for V and 0 bases for J; bases not matched to a gene: 7. From germline, CDR1 is KGHSH and CDR2 LQKENI. CDR3 size: 19 residues. CDR3 amino acids: CASSPLLQGQGANTGELFF. The CDR3 bases are TGTGCCAGCTCACCACTACTACAGGGACAGGGGGCGAACACCGGGGAGCTGTTTTTT.

This clone was picked up one time. J is TRBJ2-1 and V is TRBV2; 10 bases match TRBD2. J gave up 5 bases and V 7 bases, and 2 bases lay outside the gene matches. Germline assignment: CDR1 SNHLY and CDR2 FYNNEI. CDR3 length equals 13 residues. As DNA, the CDR3 is TGTGCCAGCAACCTAGCGGGGGACAATGAGCAGTTCTTC. As protein: CASNLAGDNEQFF.